Here is one T cell receptor beta chain with its context. The antigen is not known. CDR1 KGHDR and CDR2 SFDVKD come from the germline V gene. There are 13 residues in the CDR3. Trimming took 9 bases from V and 2 from J, leaving 11 bases between them. TCRdb re-derived calls from the 5' RACE reads in MiXCR, one entry per CDR3 protein. Here the sample spans about 140,000 distinct CDR3 sequences, 11% to 15% being singletons. This specimen comes from a study of T-cell memory formation after mild COVID-19. Study-wide background: The study found TCR clusters largely donor specific.

Study results and caveats: Pre-infection memory held some responding clones, suggesting pre-existing cross-reactive T cells responded.

Material: PBMCs or a T cell subset sorted from them (not recorded which). V is TRBV24-1 and J is TRBJ2-3; D is possibly TRBD1 (5 bases). The TCR originated in an adult woman who had mild COVID-19 (a few samples of this study predate the infection). Cell type and time point are not known. CDR3 residues: CATLGRFTDTQYF. CDR3 DNA: TGTGCCACCCTGGGGCGCTTCACAGATACGCAGTATTTT.